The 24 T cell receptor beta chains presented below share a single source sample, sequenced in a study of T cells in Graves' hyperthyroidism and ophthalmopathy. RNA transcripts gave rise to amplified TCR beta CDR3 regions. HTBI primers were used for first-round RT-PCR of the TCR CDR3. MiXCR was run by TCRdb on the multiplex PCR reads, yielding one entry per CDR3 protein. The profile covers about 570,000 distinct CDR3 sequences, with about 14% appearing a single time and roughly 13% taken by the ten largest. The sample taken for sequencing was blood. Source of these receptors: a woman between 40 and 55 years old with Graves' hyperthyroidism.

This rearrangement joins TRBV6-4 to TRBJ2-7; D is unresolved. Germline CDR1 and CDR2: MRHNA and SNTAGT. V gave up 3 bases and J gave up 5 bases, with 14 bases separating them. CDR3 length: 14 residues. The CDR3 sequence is CASSDRTSFDEQYF. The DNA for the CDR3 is TGTGCCAGCAGTGATCGTACCTCTTTCGACGAGCAGTACTTC.

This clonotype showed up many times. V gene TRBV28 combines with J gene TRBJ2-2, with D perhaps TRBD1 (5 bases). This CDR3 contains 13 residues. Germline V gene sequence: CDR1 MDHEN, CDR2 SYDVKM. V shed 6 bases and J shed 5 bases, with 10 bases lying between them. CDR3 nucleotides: TGTGCCAGCAGGTCAGGGAATACCGGGGAGCTGTTTTTT. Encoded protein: CASRSGNTGELFF. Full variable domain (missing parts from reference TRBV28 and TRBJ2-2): DVKVTQSSRYLVKRTGEKVFLECVQDMDHENMFWYRQDPGLGLRLIYFSYDVKMKEKGDIPEGYSVSREKKERFSLILESASTNQTSMYLCASRSGNTGELFFGEGSRLTVL.

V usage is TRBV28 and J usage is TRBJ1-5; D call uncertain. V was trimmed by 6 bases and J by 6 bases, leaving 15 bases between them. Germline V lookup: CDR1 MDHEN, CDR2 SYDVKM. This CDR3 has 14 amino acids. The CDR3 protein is CASSPGLQGQPQHF. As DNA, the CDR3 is TGTGCCAGCAGCCCCGGCCTTCAAGGTCAGCCCCAGCATTTT.

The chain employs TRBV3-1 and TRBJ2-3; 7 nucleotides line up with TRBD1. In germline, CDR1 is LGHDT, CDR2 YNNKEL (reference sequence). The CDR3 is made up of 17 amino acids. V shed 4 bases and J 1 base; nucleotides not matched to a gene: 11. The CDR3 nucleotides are TGTGCCAGCAGCCGCTGCACAGGGGCTGTCGGCACAGATACGCAGTATTTT. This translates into CASSRCTGAVGTDTQYF.

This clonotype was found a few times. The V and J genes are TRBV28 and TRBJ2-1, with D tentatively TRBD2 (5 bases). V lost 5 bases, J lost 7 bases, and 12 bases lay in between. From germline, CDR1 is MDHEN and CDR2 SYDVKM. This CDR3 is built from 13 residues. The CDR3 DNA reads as TGTGCCAGCAGTCCCCACCGGAGGAATGAGCAGTTCTTC. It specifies CASSPHRRNEQFF.

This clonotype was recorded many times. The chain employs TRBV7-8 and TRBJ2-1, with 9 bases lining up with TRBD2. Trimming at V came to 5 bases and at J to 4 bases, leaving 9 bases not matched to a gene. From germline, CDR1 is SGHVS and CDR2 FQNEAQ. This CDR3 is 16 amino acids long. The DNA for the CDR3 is TGTGCCAGCAGCCCCGCCGGCGCGGGAGGGTACAATGAGCAGTTCTTC. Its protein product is CASSPAGAGGYNEQFF.

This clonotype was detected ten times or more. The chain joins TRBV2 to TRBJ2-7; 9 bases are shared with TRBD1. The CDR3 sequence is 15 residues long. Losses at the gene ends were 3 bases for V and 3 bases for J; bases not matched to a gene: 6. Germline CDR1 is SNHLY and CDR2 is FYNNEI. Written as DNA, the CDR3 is TGTGCCAGCAGTGAGCTGGGGGACAGGGACTACGAGCAGTACTTC. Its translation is CASSELGDRDYEQYF.

Written as DNA, the CDR3 is TGTGCCAGTAGTACCCCGGGGTCCTCCTACAATGAGCAGTTCTTC. Its translation is CASSTPGSSYNEQFF. The rearrangement joins TRBV19 to TRBJ2-1, with a possible D match to TRBD2 (5 bases). CDR1 and CDR2 from the germline V gene are LNHDA and SQIVND (reference sequence). CDR3 size: 15 residues. V lost 4 bases to trimming and J lost 0 bases, with 10 bases between them.

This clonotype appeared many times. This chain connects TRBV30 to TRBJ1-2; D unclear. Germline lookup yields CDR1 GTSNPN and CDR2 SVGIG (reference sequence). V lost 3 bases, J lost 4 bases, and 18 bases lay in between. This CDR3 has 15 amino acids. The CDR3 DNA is TGTGCCTGGAGCAGACCCGATCTTTCAGCCTATGGCTACACCTTC. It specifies CAWSRPDLSAYGYTF.

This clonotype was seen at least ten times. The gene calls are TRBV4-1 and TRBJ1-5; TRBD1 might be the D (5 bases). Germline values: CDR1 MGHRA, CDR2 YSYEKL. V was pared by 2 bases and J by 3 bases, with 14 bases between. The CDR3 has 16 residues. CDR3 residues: CASSQLPDSYNQPQHF. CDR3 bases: TGCGCCAGCAGCCAATTACCCGACAGTTACAATCAGCCCCAGCATTTT.

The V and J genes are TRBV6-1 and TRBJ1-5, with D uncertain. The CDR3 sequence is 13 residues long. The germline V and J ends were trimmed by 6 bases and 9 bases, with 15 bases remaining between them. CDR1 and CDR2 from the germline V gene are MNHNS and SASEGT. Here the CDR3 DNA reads TGTGCCAGCAGCGAATTGTCCTGGGGGCCCCAGCATTTT. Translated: CASSELSWGPQHF.

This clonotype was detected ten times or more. DNA of the CDR3: TGTGCCTGGAGACCCTTGGGCAATGAAAAACTGTTTTTT. Its protein is CAWRPLGNEKLFF. The rearrangement joins TRBV30 to TRBJ1-4; D is undetermined. Deletions cut 3 bases from V and 5 bases from J, with 10 bases between. The CDR3 totals 13 residues. Looked up from germline, CDR1 is GTSNPN and CDR2 is SVGIG (reference sequence).

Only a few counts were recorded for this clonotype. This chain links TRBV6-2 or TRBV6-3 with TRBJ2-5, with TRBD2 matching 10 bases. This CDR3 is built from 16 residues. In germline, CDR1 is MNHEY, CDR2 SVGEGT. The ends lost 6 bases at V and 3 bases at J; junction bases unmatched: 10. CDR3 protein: CASRKSSGRGEETQYF. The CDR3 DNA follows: TGTGCCAGCAGGAAATCTAGCGGGAGAGGCGAAGAGACCCAGTACTTC.

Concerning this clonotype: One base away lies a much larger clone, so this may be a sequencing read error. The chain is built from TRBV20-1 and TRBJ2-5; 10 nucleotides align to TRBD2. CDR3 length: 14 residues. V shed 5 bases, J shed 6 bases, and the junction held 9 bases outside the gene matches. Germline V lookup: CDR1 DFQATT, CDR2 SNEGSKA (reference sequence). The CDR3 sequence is CSAWSGRAPKTQYF. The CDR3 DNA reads TGCAGTGCTTGGAGCGGGAGGGCCCCAAAGACCCAGTACTTC.

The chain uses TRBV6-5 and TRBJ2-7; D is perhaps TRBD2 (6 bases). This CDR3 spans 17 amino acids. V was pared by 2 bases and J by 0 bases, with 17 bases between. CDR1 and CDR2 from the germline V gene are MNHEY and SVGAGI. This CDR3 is CASSYRHSGTSSYEQYF. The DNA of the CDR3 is TGTGCCAGCAGTTACCGCCATAGCGGTACTTCCTCCTACGAGCAGTACTTC.

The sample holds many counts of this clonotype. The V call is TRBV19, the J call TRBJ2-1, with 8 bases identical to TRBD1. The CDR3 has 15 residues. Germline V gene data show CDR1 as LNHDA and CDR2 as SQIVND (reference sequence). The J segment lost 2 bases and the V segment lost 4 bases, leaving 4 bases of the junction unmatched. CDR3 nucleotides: TGTGCCAGTAGTACCCAGGGGGCTCCCTACAATGAGCAGTTCTTC. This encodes CASSTQGAPYNEQFF.

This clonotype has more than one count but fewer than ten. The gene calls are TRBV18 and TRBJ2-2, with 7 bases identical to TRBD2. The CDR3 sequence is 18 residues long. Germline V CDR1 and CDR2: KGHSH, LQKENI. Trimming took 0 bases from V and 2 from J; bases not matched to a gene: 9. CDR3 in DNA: TGTGCCAGCTCACCACCCATCGGAGCGGGAAGTAACACCGGGGAGCTGTTTTTT. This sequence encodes CASSPPIGAGSNTGELFF.

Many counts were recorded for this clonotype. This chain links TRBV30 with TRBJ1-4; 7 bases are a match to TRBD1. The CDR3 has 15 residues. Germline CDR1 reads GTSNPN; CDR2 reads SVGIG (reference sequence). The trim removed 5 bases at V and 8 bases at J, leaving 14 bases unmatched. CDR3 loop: CAWAAGTAMKEKLFF. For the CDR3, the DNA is TGTGCCTGGGCGGCCGGGACAGCGATGAAGGAAAAACTGTTTTTT.

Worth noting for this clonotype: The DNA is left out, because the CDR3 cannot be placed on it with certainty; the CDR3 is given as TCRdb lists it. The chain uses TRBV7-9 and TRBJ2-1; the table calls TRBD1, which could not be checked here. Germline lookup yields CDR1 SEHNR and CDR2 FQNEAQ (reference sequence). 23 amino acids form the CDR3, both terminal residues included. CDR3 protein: CASSFYICSARILGGRPYNEQFF.

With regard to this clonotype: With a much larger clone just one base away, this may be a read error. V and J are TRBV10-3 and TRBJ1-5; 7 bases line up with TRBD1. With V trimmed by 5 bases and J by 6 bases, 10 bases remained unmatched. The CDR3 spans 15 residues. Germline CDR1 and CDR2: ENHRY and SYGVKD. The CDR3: CAISSVDRLGQPQHF. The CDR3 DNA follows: TGTGCCATCAGTTCCGTGGACAGGCTGGGTCAGCCCCAGCATTTT.

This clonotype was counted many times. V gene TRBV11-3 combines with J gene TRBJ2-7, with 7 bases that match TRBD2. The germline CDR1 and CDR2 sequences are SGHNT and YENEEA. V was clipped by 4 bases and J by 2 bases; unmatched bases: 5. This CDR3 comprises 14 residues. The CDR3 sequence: CASSYLGGAYEQYF. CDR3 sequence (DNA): TGTGCCAGCAGCTACCTGGGAGGGGCCTACGAGCAGTACTTC. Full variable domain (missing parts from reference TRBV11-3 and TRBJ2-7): EAGVVQSPRYKIIEKKQPVAFWCNPISGHNTLYWYLQNLGQGPELLIRYENEEAVDDSQLPKDRFSAERLKGVDSTLKIQPAELGDSAVYLCASSYLGGAYEQYFGPGTRLTVT.

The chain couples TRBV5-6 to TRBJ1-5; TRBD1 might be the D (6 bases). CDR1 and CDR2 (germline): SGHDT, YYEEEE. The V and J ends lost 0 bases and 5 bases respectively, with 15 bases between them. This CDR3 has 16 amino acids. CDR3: CASSLAGTGSHQPQHF. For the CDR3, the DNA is TGTGCCAGCAGCTTGGCAGGAACAGGGAGTCATCAGCCCCAGCATTTT. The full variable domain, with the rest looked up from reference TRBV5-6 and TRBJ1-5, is DAGVTQSPTHLIKTRGQQVTLRCSPKSGHDTVSWYQQALGQGPQFIFQYYEEEERQRGNFPDRFSGHQFPNYSSELNVNALLLGDSALYLCASSLAGTGSHQPQHFGDGTRLSIL.

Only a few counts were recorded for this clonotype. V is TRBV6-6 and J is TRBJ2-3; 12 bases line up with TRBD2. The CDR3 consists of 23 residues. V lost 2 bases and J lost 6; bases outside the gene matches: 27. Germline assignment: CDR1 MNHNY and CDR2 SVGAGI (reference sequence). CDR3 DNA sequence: TGTGCCAGCAGTTACACCGGGACAGCCCCGGGGCTAGCGGGAGGGCTGCATTTGGATACGCAGTATTTT. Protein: CASSYTGTAPGLAGGLHLDTQYF.

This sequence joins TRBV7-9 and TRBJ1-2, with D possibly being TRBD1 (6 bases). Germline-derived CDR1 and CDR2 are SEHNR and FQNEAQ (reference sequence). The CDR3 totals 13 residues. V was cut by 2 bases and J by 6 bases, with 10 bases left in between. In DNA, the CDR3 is TGTGCCAGCAGCTTATCGGGGGCGCATGGCTACACCTTC. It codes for CASSLSGAHGYTF. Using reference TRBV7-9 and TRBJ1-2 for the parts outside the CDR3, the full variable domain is DTGVSQNPRHKITKRGQNVTFRCDPISEHNRLYWYRQTLGQGPEFLTYFQNEAQLEKSRLLSDRFSAERPKGSFSTLEIQRTEQGDSAMYLCASSLSGAHGYTFGSGTRLTVV.